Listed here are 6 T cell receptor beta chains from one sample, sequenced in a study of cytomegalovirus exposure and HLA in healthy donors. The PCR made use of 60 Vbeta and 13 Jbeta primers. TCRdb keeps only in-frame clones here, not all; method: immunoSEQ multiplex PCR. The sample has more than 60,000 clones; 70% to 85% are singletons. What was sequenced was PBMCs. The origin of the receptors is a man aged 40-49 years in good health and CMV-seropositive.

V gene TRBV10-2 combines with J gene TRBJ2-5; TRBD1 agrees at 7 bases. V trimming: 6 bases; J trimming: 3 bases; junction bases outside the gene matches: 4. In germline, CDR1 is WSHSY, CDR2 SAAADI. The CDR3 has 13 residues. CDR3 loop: CASSLDREETQYF. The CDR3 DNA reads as TGCGCCAGCAGCCTTGACAGGGAAGAGACCCAGTACTTC.

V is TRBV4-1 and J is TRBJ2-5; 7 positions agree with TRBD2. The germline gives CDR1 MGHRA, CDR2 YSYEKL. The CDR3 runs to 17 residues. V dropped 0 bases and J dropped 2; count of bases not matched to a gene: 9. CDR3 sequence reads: CASSQEGLAELQETQYF. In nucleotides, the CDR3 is TGCGCCAGCAGCCAAGAAGGGCTAGCGGAGCTGCAAGAGACCCAGTACTTC.

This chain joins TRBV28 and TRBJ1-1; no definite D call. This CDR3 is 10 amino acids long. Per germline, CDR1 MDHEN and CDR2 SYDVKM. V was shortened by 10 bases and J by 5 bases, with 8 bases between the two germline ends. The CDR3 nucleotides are TGTGCCACTAAGTTTACTGAAGCTTTCTTT. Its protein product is CATKFTEAFF.

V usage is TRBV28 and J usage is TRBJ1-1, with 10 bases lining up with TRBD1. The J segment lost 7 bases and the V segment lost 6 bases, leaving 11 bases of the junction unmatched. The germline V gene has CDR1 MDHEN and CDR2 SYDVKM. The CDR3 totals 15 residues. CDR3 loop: CASSGQGEGFDEAFF. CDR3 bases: TGTGCCAGCAGCGGACAGGGGGAGGGTTTCGATGAAGCTTTCTTT.

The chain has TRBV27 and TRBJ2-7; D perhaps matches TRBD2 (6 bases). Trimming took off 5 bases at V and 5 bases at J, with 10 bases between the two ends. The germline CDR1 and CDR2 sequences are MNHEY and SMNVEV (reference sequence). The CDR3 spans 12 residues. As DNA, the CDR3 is TGTGCCAGCAGTCCCTCGGGGGACGAGCAGTACTTC. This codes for CASSPSGDEQYF.

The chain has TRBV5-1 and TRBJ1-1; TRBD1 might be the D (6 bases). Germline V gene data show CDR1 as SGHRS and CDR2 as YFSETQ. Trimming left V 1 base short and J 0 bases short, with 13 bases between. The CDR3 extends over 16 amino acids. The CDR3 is CASSLYPGVMNTEAFF. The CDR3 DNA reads TGCGCCAGCAGCTTGTACCCAGGGGTTATGAACACTGAAGCTTTCTTT.